Listed here are 20 T cell receptor beta chains from one sample, sequenced in a study of blood T cells in healthy people across ages. A second 7 to 11 cycle PCR used barcoded and J-beta primers. TCRdb reanalysed the 5' RACE reads using MiXCR and keeps one entry per CDR3 protein. In the table there are about a million distinct CDR3 sequences, 48% of which are singletons. The sample taken for sequencing was blood. These receptors were taken from a man younger than 45 in good health.

The sample holds a few counts of this clonotype. The chain has TRBV28 and TRBJ1-4, with a possible D match to TRBD1 (6 bases). CDR3 size: 16 residues. The V gene lost 8 bases and the J gene lost 8 bases, with 24 bases spanning the gap. Germline assignment: CDR1 MDHEN and CDR2 SYDVKM. The CDR3 nucleotides read TGTGCCAGCCGAGGGTACACAGGGACCTTTAAGGAAAAACTGTTTTTT. It yields the protein CASRGYTGTFKEKLFF.

This clonotype was observed a handful of times. The chain carries TRBV28 and TRBJ1-6; the D gene is possibly TRBD1 (5 bases). In germline, CDR1 is MDHEN, CDR2 SYDVKM. Deletions cut 7 bases from V and 11 bases from J, with 15 bases between. The length of the CDR3 is 13 residues. The CDR3 sequence: CASNPGRRTPLHF. The CDR3 nucleotides read TGTGCCAGCAATCCAGGGAGGAGGACACCCCTCCACTTT.

Only one count was recorded for this clonotype. This may come from a read error, since a much larger clone is one base off. The CDR3 loop is CSVEGTGPYEQYF. Here the CDR3 DNA reads TGCAGCGTTGAAGGGACAGGCCCCTACGAGCAGTACTTC. The V call is TRBV29-1, the J call TRBJ2-7, with 7 bases matching TRBD1. The CDR3 loop spans 13 amino acids. J gave up 2 bases and V 1 base, and 2 bases lay outside the gene matches. Germline CDR1 SQVTM, CDR2 ANQGSEA.

The rearrangement links TRBV7-9 to TRBJ2-4; D not certain. Germline CDR1 and CDR2: SEHNR and FQNEAQ (reference sequence). V lost 5 bases and J 9 bases, leaving 17 bases between the germline ends. The CDR3 extends over 14 amino acids. DNA for the CDR3: TGTGCCAGCAGCCCCCCCGTGGAATTGAGCATTCAGTACTTC. Its protein is CASSPPVELSIQYF.

The chain carries TRBV11-1 and TRBJ1-6; D is undetermined. CDR1 and CDR2 (germline): SGHAT, FQDESV (reference sequence). V shed 5 bases and J shed 10 bases, with 18 bases lying between them. The CDR3 consists of 15 residues. The CDR3 DNA is TGTGCCAGCAGCGCAAAGCGGGCGCAAGGCTCACCCCTCCACTTT. Its protein is CASSAKRAQGSPLHF.

This chain joins TRBV28 and TRBJ2-3; possible D gene TRBD2, 6 bases. This CDR3 has 14 amino acids. Between the trimmed V and J ends, which lost 2 bases and 3 bases, there was a span of 9 bases. CDR1 and CDR2 (germline): MDHEN, SYDVKM. CDR3 loop: CASSLVGRTDTQYF. The CDR3 DNA follows: TGTGCCAGCAGTTTAGTGGGGAGGACAGATACGCAGTATTTT.

The rearrangement uses TRBV9 and TRBJ2-5, with unresolved D. V was shortened by 0 bases and J by 4 bases, with 7 bases between the two germline ends. Germline CDR1 and CDR2: SGDLS and YYNGEE. The length of the CDR3 is 13 residues. CDR3 bases: TGTGCCAGCAGCGTAGCTTCCGGAGAGACCCAGTACTTC. Translating it yields CASSVASGETQYF.

The chain recombines TRBV7-9 with TRBJ2-3; 10 bases align to TRBD1. The CDR3 spans 14 residues. The J segment lost 4 bases and the V segment lost 5 bases, leaving 3 bases of the junction unmatched. Germline CDR1 SEHNR, CDR2 FQNEAQ (reference sequence). CDR3 protein: CASSPTGGSDTQYF. The CDR3 nucleotides read TGTGCCAGCAGCCCGACAGGGGGCTCAGATACGCAGTATTTT.

Only a few counts were recorded for this clonotype. This chain joins TRBV6-2 or TRBV6-3 and TRBJ2-7, with D perhaps matching TRBD2 (5 bases). CDR1 is MNHEY and CDR2 is SVGEGT in the germline V gene. The CDR3 extends over 15 amino acids. Trimming took 0 bases from V and 3 from J, leaving 12 bases between them. The chain's CDR3 is CASSYSSGSIYEQYF. CDR3 sequence (DNA): TGTGCCAGCAGTTACTCTTCGGGGTCCATCTACGAGCAGTACTTC.

Many counts were recorded for this clonotype. V usage is TRBV14 and J usage is TRBJ2-7; D not certain. Germline assignment: CDR1 SGHDN and CDR2 FVKESK. Trimming pared 3 bases from V and 4 bases from J, leaving 7 bases between. The CDR3 spans 12 residues. The CDR3 DNA sequence: TGTGCCAGCAGCCAGATTCGTTACGAGCAGTACTTC. It yields the protein CASSQIRYEQYF.

The sample holds many counts of this clonotype. CDR3 sequence: CASSPRDRDYGYTF. As DNA, the CDR3 is TGCGCCAGCAGCCCCCGGGACAGGGATTATGGCTACACCTTC. The chain combines TRBV4-1 with TRBJ1-2; 9 positions match TRBD1. CDR1 and CDR2 (germline): MGHRA, YSYEKL. V gave up 4 bases and J gave up 5 bases; unmatched junction bases: 5. The CDR3 is 14 residues long.

Many counts were recorded for this clonotype. This rearrangement joins TRBV29-1 to TRBJ2-1; no firm D call. The CDR3 extends over 11 amino acids. Per the germline V gene, CDR1 is SQVTM and CDR2 is ANQGSEA. V gave up 2 bases and J gave up 10 bases, with 9 bases separating them. The CDR3 bases are TGCAGCGTTGAATATCAAGGGGAGCAGTTCTTC. Translation: CSVEYQGEQFF.

In this sample, this clonotype turned up once. The chain employs TRBV10-3 and TRBJ2-3; D is ambiguous. CDR1 is ENHRY, CDR2 SYGVKD, per germline. V was cut by 8 bases and J by 1 base, with 16 bases left in between. This CDR3 region has 15 residues. CDR3 loop: CAISTASQGTDTQYF. Written as DNA, the CDR3 is TGTGCCATCTCCACAGCGAGTCAGGGCACAGATACGCAGTATTTT.

As regards this clonotype: One end of the junction does not line up with germline, which may come from a read error. The rearrangement joins TRBV7-2 to TRBJ1-2; TRBD1 agrees at 7 bases. There are 15 residues in the CDR3. Germline V gives CDR1 SGHTA, CDR2 FQGNSA. CDR3 residues: CASSFGTALPYGHTF. The DNA for the CDR3 is TGTGCCAGCAGCTTTGGGACAGCCCTCCCCTATGGCCACACCTTC.

In this sample, this clonotype turned up a few times. This chain connects TRBV4-2 to TRBJ2-1; perhaps TRBD2 as D (5 bases). The CDR3 runs 14 residues. V gave up 6 bases and J gave up 7 bases, with 16 bases separating them. Per germline, CDR1 LGHNA and CDR2 YNFKEQ. In nucleotides, the CDR3 is TGTGCCAGCAGTCGGGGATCTAGTACGAATGAGCAGTTCTTC. It specifies CASSRGSSTNEQFF.

There are a few counts of this clonotype. The V call is TRBV27, the J call TRBJ1-2, with 7 positions matching TRBD1. The CDR3 spans 15 residues. Germline assignment: CDR1 MNHEY and CDR2 SMNVEV (reference sequence). V shed 4 bases, J shed 0 bases, and the junction held 5 bases outside the gene matches. In DNA, the CDR3 is TGTGCCAGCAGTTCGTGGGACAGTCCTAACTATGGCTACACCTTC. Translated: CASSSWDSPNYGYTF.

This clonotype was counted at least ten times. The gene calls are TRBV28 and TRBJ2-5, with D unresolved. V lost 5 bases to trimming and J lost 1 base, with 5 bases between them. This CDR3 has 12 residues. The germline V gene encodes CDR1 MDHEN and CDR2 SYDVKM. The CDR3 protein is CASSPPQETQYF. The CDR3, as DNA: TGTGCCAGCAGTCCCCCCCAAGAGACCCAGTACTTC.

This clonotype was counted at least ten times. This chain connects TRBV12-3 or TRBV12-4 to TRBJ2-1; the D is unclear. Trimming removed 6 bases at V and 2 bases at J, with 2 bases between. The CDR3 is 11 residues long. DNA of the CDR3: TGTGCCAGCAGGACCTACAATGAGCAGTTCTTC. Amino acid sequence: CASRTYNEQFF.

The J gene is TRBJ1-5, the V gene TRBV15; tentative D call: TRBD1 (6 bases). V was clipped by 5 bases and J by 6 bases, with 11 bases between them. Germline V gene data show CDR1 as LNHNV and CDR2 as YYDKDF (reference sequence). This CDR3 spans 13 amino acids. CDR3 sequence: CATSHRVGQPQHF. In nucleotides, the CDR3 is TGTGCCACCAGCCACAGGGTAGGTCAGCCCCAGCATTTT. The full variable domain, in which reference TRBV15 and TRBJ1-5 provide the parts outside the CDR3, is DAMVIQNPRYQVTQFGKPVTLSCSQTLNHNVMYWYQQKSSQAPKLLFHYYDKDFNNEADTPDNFQSRRPNTSFCFLDIRSPGLGDTAMYLCATSHRVGQPQHFGDGTRLSIL.

The chain has TRBV2 and TRBJ2-7, with D possibly being TRBD1 (5 bases). Germline-derived CDR1 and CDR2 are SNHLY and FYNNEI. The CDR3 has 12 residues. V was pared by 6 bases and J by 6 bases, with 12 bases between. The CDR3 DNA reads as TGTGCCAGCAGACAGGACATGGGCGAGCAGTACTTC. Protein sequence: CASRQDMGEQYF.